What follows is one TCR beta chain and its context. Its antigen is still unknown. The sample holds no much larger clone one base away, and base qualities are not on file. The data stem from a study of T cell responses to AZD1222 COVID-19 vaccine (dated by TCRdb to the early 2020s). For context, the study as a whole: AZD1222 recipients given second doses at about 4 weeks or at about 12 weeks were pooled, since spike-specific TCR depth and breadth were not found to differ between the two schedules. TCR sequencing was performed for 230 to 250 trial participants, of whom about 200 were given two doses of AZD1222 and around 26 were given two doses of MenACWY control vaccine. Trial participants were enrolled by age into 18-55, 56-69 and 70-plus year subgroups, with roughly 160, 29 and 62 TCR-sequenced participants respectively. Overall study outcomes, separate from this receptor: Most participants were white British and females outnumbered males, and the authors suggested that clonal diversity may have been underestimated. The 56-69-year group was small, and its depth increase did not reach significance, likely because of low power. Conclusions about previously exposed vaccinees were limited because only six or seven AZD1222 recipients were SARS-CoV-2 seropositive at baseline. Reportedly, almost half of the unique spike-specific TCRs recognized epitopes lying outside the regions that are mutated in the B.1.351 and B.1.1.7 variants. No day 14 peak-response samples were available, so repertoires were characterized only after the peak T cell response. After two AZD1222 doses, spike-specific TCR breadth and depth were significantly higher than at day 0 and than in MenACWY recipients. CD4 TCRs associated with the vaccine covered the entire spike protein, and the dominant responses were in regions 160-218 and 743-854.

The CDR3 regions of human TCRbeta chains were subjected to immunosequencing. On the authors' methods: TCRs in the repertoires were matched against a reference library of SARS-CoV-2-specific TCRs that had been generated with the MIRA antigen-specificity platform. Breadth was defined as the fraction of unique TCRs that were SARS-CoV-2-associated. Depth was defined as the fraction of total T cells that were SARS-CoV-2-associated. Using the MIRA data, every spike-specific TCR was mapped to the spike region that the TCR reacted to and assigned to either a CD4 or a CD8 class. Log10-transformed breadth and depth values were compared by one-way ANOVA with Sidak's multiple comparisons tests. TCRdb stores this immuneACCESS table with in-frame sequences only. Part of the clones is absent; in the studies checked, under half of the shortfall reflects unresolved V genes, and no reason is known for the rest. V and J calls plus clone size are reproduced from that table; the DNA served to infer D and trimming. This sample comprises about 110,000 clones, 87% of them detected only once. The top ten clonotypes cover about 3% of the sample.

In the paper's terms, the time point label means: baseline before first vaccination. Samples from vaccinated people were obtained from the UK trials COV001 and COV002, which included a single-blind randomized controlled phase 2/3 trial of AZD1222 (ChAdOx1 nCoV-19) in healthy adults. For TCRbeta chain sequencing, PBMC samples from trial participants were taken at day 0 and at day 28 after the second dose. This receptor was identified in an adult in good health. Sequencing was performed on peripheral blood, taken on day 0 of AZD1222 vaccination.

In nucleotide form, the sequence is TGCGCCAGCAGCAGGCCGGGACAGGGGGTAAACGAGCAGTACTTC. This sequence encodes CASSRPGQGVNEQYF. The receptor chain draws on TRBV4-3 and TRBJ2-7, with TRBD1 identical over 11 junction bases. From cysteine to phenylalanine, the CDR3 is 15 amino acids long. Only the CDR3 part of the read is kept: 45 bases, read in frame from the first base. The germline V and J ends show losses of 5 bases and 5 bases respectively, and no gene match explains 8 bases of the junction. The germline V gene supplies CDR1 LGHNA and CDR2 YSLEER.